The next 3 T cell receptor beta chains were all read from a single sample in a study of T cell clonotyping in hematopoietic cell transplantation. Data came from immunoSEQ multiplex PCR; TCRdb stores just in-frame clones and leaves some out. The table lists more than 55,000 clones, around 94% of them singletons, with roughly 1.5% in the top ten. The sequenced sample consisted of peripheral blood mononuclear cells. These receptors were obtained from a man aged 45-60 years in good health. Some clones in this sample may be carry-over from other donors' samples.

On this clone itself: A junction boundary mismatches the germline segment, possibly from a read error. The V and J genes are TRBV6-1 and TRBJ1-6, with D perhaps TRBD1 (6 bases). Germline CDR1 MNHNS, CDR2 SASEGT. The CDR3 covers 15 residues. The CDR3 coding sequence is TGTGCCAGCAGGGAAGGGGGGGGCGGAAATTCACCCCTCCACTTT. Translating gives CASREGGGGNSPLHF.

The rearrangement uses TRBV28 and TRBJ1-1; 7 nucleotides agree with TRBD1. CDR3 length: 14 amino acids. Germline-derived CDR1 and CDR2 are MDHEN and SYDVKM. Trimming removed 6 bases from V and 0 bases from J; junction bases left unmatched: 4. The CDR3 nucleotides are TGTGCCAGCAGCGTGACAGGGCTGAACACTGAAGCTTTCTTT. Amino acid sequence: CASSVTGLNTEAFF.

This chain connects TRBV7-9 to TRBJ2-1; D may be TRBD1 or TRBD2 (5 bases each). V was trimmed by 0 bases and J by 6 bases, leaving 9 bases between them. The CDR3 sequence is 14 residues long. CDR1 is SEHNR, CDR2 FQNEAQ, per germline (reference sequence). CDR3 amino acids: CASSLARGPNEQFF. The CDR3 bases are TGTGCCAGCAGCTTAGCTCGGGGCCCCAATGAGCAGTTCTTC.